These 29 T cell receptor beta chains share one sample of origin, sequenced in a study of blood T cells in healthy people across ages. A J-beta primer mix and a sample-barcoded 5' primer were used in a second PCR of roughly 7 to 12 cycles. TCRdb used MiXCR to reprocess the 5' RACE reads, holding one entry per CDR3 protein. The data show about 730,000 distinct CDR3 sequences, roughly 43% seen once. Sequencing was done on a sample of blood. These receptors all come from a woman aged 55-70 years in good health.

About this clonotype itself: A much larger clone lies one base from this, so it may be a read error. V usage is TRBV12-3 or TRBV12-4 and J usage is TRBJ2-1; D remains unclear. The CDR3 loop spans 13 amino acids. Between the trimmed V and J ends, which lost 6 bases and 4 bases, there was a span of 10 bases. CDR3 sequence: CASRATAYNEQFF. CDR3 bases: TGTGCCAGCAGAGCCACAGCTTACAATGAGCAGTTCTTC.

The chain joins TRBV27 to TRBJ1-1; 11 nucleotides agree with TRBD1. The CDR3 runs 15 residues. V lost 4 bases, J lost 5 bases, and 6 bases stayed unmatched. CDR1 and CDR2 (germline): MNHEY, SMNVEV (reference sequence). The CDR3 loop is CASSSRTGGETEAFF. DNA for the CDR3: TGTGCCAGCAGTTCCCGGACAGGGGGCGAAACTGAAGCTTTCTTT.

V is TRBV28 and J is TRBJ2-5, with 7 bases lining up with TRBD2. The CDR3 covers 16 residues. J lost 7 bases, V lost 3 bases, and 14 bases had no gene match. Germline V lookup: CDR1 MDHEN, CDR2 SYDVKM. The CDR3 DNA reads TGTGCCAGCAGTTTCCCGACCGGAGCGGGATTAAGGACCCAGTACTTC. This encodes CASSFPTGAGLRTQYF.

V is TRBV9 and J is TRBJ2-5; 8 positions agree with TRBD2. Germline CDR1 SGDLS, CDR2 YYNGEE. CDR3 length equals 18 residues. Trimming took 3 bases from V and 2 from J; bases not matched to a gene: 15. CDR3 region: CASSGAGTGGGKQETQYF. The CDR3 DNA is TGTGCCAGCAGCGGAGCGGGAACTGGCGGGGGGAAACAAGAGACCCAGTACTTC.

This clonotype has more than one count but fewer than ten. This chain connects TRBV28 to TRBJ2-7; TRBD1 is a possible D gene (5 bases). The CDR3 extends over 12 amino acids. Germline V CDR1 and CDR2: MDHEN, SYDVKM. Trimming stripped 5 bases from V and 6 bases from J, with 11 bases between. CDR3 coding DNA: TGTGCCAGCAGTCCCTTGGGGCCCGAGCAGTACTTC. It encodes CASSPLGPEQYF.

The chain links TRBV12-3 or TRBV12-4 to TRBJ1-6; D call uncertain. The CDR3 totals 13 residues. Trimming took 1 base from V and 10 from J, leaving 8 bases between them. The CDR3 DNA reads as TGTGCCAGCAGTTTAGGGGGAGGCTCACCCCTCCACTTT. It yields the protein CASSLGGGSPLHF.

The V call is TRBV20-1, the J call TRBJ1-1; 7 nucleotides align to TRBD1. The CDR3 runs 13 residues. Trimming cost V 0 bases and J 7 bases; bases outside gene matches: 5. From germline, CDR1 is DFQATT and CDR2 SNEGSKA (reference sequence). CDR3 bases: TGCAGTGCTAGAGATTTCCGGGACAGTGAAGCTTTCTTT. Protein: CSARDFRDSEAFF.

On this clonotype itself: An end of the junction differs from the germline gene, which may be a read error. J is TRBJ1-2 and V is TRBV14, with no clear D. CDR1 and CDR2 (germline): SGHDN, FVKESK. The CDR3 totals 15 residues. This CDR3 reads CASNQDVRIGGGYTF. Here the CDR3 DNA reads TGTGCCAGCAACCAAGATGTGAGAATCGGTGGAGGCTACACCTTC.

Comments on this clonotype: A read error may produce the germline difference seen at one junction end. V gene TRBV27 combines with J gene TRBJ2-7; D not resolved. In germline, CDR1 is MNHEY, CDR2 SMNVEV (reference sequence). The CDR3 consists of 13 residues. CDR3 region: CASRSRVSYGQYF. The CDR3 nucleotides read TGTGCCAGCCGATCTAGGGTCTCCTACGGGCAGTACTTC.

This clonotype was seen a handful of times. V gene TRBV19 combines with J gene TRBJ2-1, with 8 bases matching TRBD2. This CDR3 contains 14 residues. V lost 5 bases to trimming and J lost 5 bases; unmatched junction nucleotides: 5. Germline V gene lookup returns CDR1 LNHDA and CDR2 SQIVND (reference sequence). The CDR3: CASSPVGRDNEQFF. The CDR3 DNA reads as TGTGCCAGTAGTCCGGTCGGGAGGGACAATGAGCAGTTCTTC.

The J gene is TRBJ2-7, the V gene TRBV7-9; TRBD1 aligns across 7 bases. Germline V gives CDR1 SEHNR, CDR2 FQNEAQ (reference sequence). V lost 7 bases to trimming and J lost 4 bases; unmatched junction nucleotides: 10. The CDR3 loop spans 14 amino acids. The CDR3 nucleotides read TGTGCCAGCACCTCCACAGGGGTCCTTTACGAGCAGTACTTC. Protein: CASTSTGVLYEQYF.

This clonotype was picked up a small number of times. This chain links TRBV9 with TRBJ2-5; 12 bases map to TRBD2. The CDR3 is made up of 15 amino acids. V dropped 0 bases and J dropped 3; count of bases not matched to a gene: 0. Germline V gene sequence: CDR1 SGDLS, CDR2 YYNGEE. In nucleotides, the CDR3 is TGTGCCAGCAGCGTAGGACTAGCGGGGGAAGAGACCCAGTACTTC. Translated: CASSVGLAGEETQYF.

The chain employs TRBV5-1 and TRBJ2-5; TRBD2 might be the D (6 bases). The V end was cut by 0 bases, the J end by 5 bases, with 17 bases between. The CDR3 consists of 16 residues. CDR1 and CDR2 (germline): SGHRS, YFSETQ. DNA of the CDR3: TGCGCCAGCAGCTTGGACGGCCATTCTCGGGGGGAGACCCAGTACTTC. This encodes CASSLDGHSRGETQYF.

This sequence joins TRBV12-3 or TRBV12-4 and TRBJ2-5; D unresolved. The V and J ends lost 8 bases and 2 bases respectively, with 6 bases between them. The length of the CDR3 is 11 residues. The CDR3 here is CASAIQETQYF. The CDR3, as DNA: TGTGCCAGCGCCATTCAAGAGACCCAGTACTTC.

This clonotype appeared a few times. J is TRBJ1-5 and V is TRBV10-3, with 9 bases fitting TRBD1. The germline V gene encodes CDR1 ENHRY and CDR2 SYGVKD. V lost 3 bases and J lost 5; bases outside the gene matches: 5. CDR3 length: 15 amino acids. As DNA, the CDR3 is TGTGCCATCAGTGATGGGGGACAGGGCGATCAGCCCCAGCATTTT. Amino acids: CAISDGGQGDQPQHF.

This clonotype was seen once. The chain employs TRBV3-1 and TRBJ1-1, with TRBD1 matching 7 bases. There are 13 residues in the CDR3. V was clipped by 7 bases and J by 7 bases; unmatched bases: 9. CDR1 is LGHDT, CDR2 YNNKEL, per germline (reference sequence). The CDR3 nucleotides read TGTGCCAGCACCACGGGACAGACAAATGAAGCTTTCTTT. Translation gives CASTTGQTNEAFF.

On this clonotype itself: One base away lies a much larger clone, so this may be a sequencing read error. CDR3 coding DNA: TGTGCCAGCAGTCTCCGGACTAGCGGGGGGCCAAAGGAGACCCAGTACTTC. Translated: CASSLRTSGGPKETQYF. The chain uses TRBV6-2 or TRBV6-3 and TRBJ2-5; 14 nucleotides align to TRBD2. The germline gives CDR1 MNHEY, CDR2 SVGEGT. The V gene end was trimmed by 5 bases and the J gene end by 5 bases; junction bases not matched to a gene: 10. This CDR3 has 17 amino acids.

This chain links TRBV20-1 with TRBJ2-4, with no clear D. The CDR3 sequence is 12 residues long. V was cut by 5 bases and J by 0 bases, with 5 bases left in between. CDR1 and CDR2 from the germline V gene are DFQATT and SNEGSKA (reference sequence). Here the CDR3 DNA reads TGCAGTGCTGTCGAAGCCAAAAACATTCAGTACTTC. Its translation: CSAVEAKNIQYF.

CDR3 sequence: CASSSPRGTSQETQYF. CDR3 DNA: TGTGCCAGCAGTTCCCCCCGTGGGACTAGCCAAGAGACCCAGTACTTC. The chain couples TRBV11-1 to TRBJ2-5; 8 bases align to TRBD2. This CDR3 is 16 amino acids long. J lost 1 base, V lost 6 bases, and 10 bases had no gene match. CDR1 and CDR2 (germline): SGHAT, FQDESV (reference sequence).

The gene calls are TRBV11-2 and TRBJ2-7, with D unresolved. The ends were cut back, 6 bases at V and 7 bases at J, with 16 bases in the middle. This CDR3 comprises 13 residues. Germline loops: CDR1 SGHAT, CDR2 FQNNGV. CDR3 bases: TGTGCCAGCAGAAAGATAGGCGATTATGAGCAGTACTTC. Translation: CASRKIGDYEQYF.

This clonotype showed up just a few times. This sequence joins TRBV7-2 and TRBJ2-7; 8 bases line up with TRBD2. With V trimmed by 3 bases and J by 2 bases, 6 bases remained unmatched. This CDR3 has 15 residues. CDR1 and CDR2 (germline): SGHTA, FQGNSA. The CDR3 coding sequence is TGTGCCAGCAGCTTTATACGGGAGGGCCCCTACGAGCAGTACTTC. It encodes CASSFIREGPYEQYF.

This chain connects TRBV24-1 to TRBJ2-2, with D perhaps given as TRBD1 or TRBD2 (5 bases each). CDR3 length equals 17 residues. Germline-derived CDR1 and CDR2 are KGHDR and SFDVKD. Trimming pared 1 base from V and 5 bases from J, leaving 16 bases between. The CDR3 coding sequence is TGTGCCACCAGTGATTTCGCTGGGGGAGTAAGTACCGGGGAGCTGTTTTTT. This sequence encodes CATSDFAGGVSTGELFF.

The chain carries TRBV3-1 and TRBJ1-5; a weak D match, TRBD1 (6 bases). Trimming removed 0 bases at V and 4 bases at J, with 13 bases between. The CDR3 covers 16 residues. Per the germline V gene, CDR1 is LGHDT and CDR2 is YNNKEL (reference sequence). DNA of the CDR3: TGTGCCAGCAGCCAAGATGGGACCAGGGGAAATCAGCCCCAGCATTTT. This sequence encodes CASSQDGTRGNQPQHF.

This clonotype was seen a handful of times. The chain links TRBV7-2 to TRBJ2-3, with 7 bases identical to TRBD1. Per germline, CDR1 SGHTA and CDR2 FQGNSA. V dropped 5 bases and J dropped 4; count of bases not matched to a gene: 3. The CDR3 consists of 13 residues. CDR3 residues: CASSRDSSDTQYF. CDR3 coding DNA: TGTGCCAGCAGCAGGGACAGCTCAGATACGCAGTATTTT.

This clonotype was recorded only once. The rearrangement joins TRBV5-1 to TRBJ1-1; TRBD1 agrees at 9 bases. From germline, CDR1 is SGHRS and CDR2 YFSETQ. V lost 4 bases, J lost 8 bases, and 9 bases stayed unmatched. The CDR3 totals 14 residues. The CDR3 loop reads CASSETGGMPEAFF. CDR3 nucleotide sequence: TGCGCCAGCAGCGAAACAGGGGGCATGCCCGAAGCTTTCTTT.

The V gene is TRBV20-1, the J gene TRBJ2-3, with 11 bases aligning to TRBD2. CDR1 and CDR2 from the germline V gene are DFQATT and SNEGSKA (reference sequence). After removal of 6 bases from V and 1 base from J, the junction contained 6 bases not matched to a gene. The CDR3 sequence is 15 residues long. The CDR3 DNA is TGCAGTGCAAGTAAGACTAGCGGGGGCACAGATACGCAGTATTTT. Its translation: CSASKTSGGTDTQYF.

The chain combines TRBV30 with TRBJ1-6, with D unclear. The germline gives CDR1 GTSNPN, CDR2 SVGIG (reference sequence). V gave up 8 bases and J gave up 9 bases, with 17 bases separating them. The CDR3 is 13 residues long. The CDR3 spells CAHTAGSTSPLHF. The DNA of the CDR3 is TGTGCCCATACAGCGGGGTCAACTTCACCCCTCCACTTT.

Ten or more counts support this clonotype. V gene TRBV4-2 combines with J gene TRBJ2-7, with TRBD2 identical over 9 bases. The V segment lost 1 base and the J segment 5 bases; nucleotides outside the gene matches: 6. The length of the CDR3 is 15 residues. Per germline, CDR1 LGHNA and CDR2 YNFKEQ. The CDR3 bases are TGTGCCAGCAGCCAAGCGACTAGCGGTTATGACGAGCAGTACTTC. This codes for CASSQATSGYDEQYF.

This chain uses TRBV2 with TRBJ2-2; TRBD1 matches 8 bases. V gave up 2 bases and J gave up 3 bases; unmatched junction bases: 5. Germline loops: CDR1 SNHLY, CDR2 FYNNEI. The CDR3 extends over 16 amino acids. The CDR3, as DNA: TGTGCCAGCAGTGAACAGGGGGCAGCTGACACCGGGGAGCTGTTTTTT. Amino acid sequence: CASSEQGAADTGELFF.